Below are 10 T cell receptor beta chains sequenced from a single sample in a study of blood T cell repertoires in COVID-19. Measured with immunoSEQ multiplex PCR; TCRdb has only the in-frame clones, and not every one. The data show 220,000 or so clones, 70% to 90% seen once. The specimen sequenced was peripheral blood. The receptors here all came from a woman aged 45-65 years with COVID-19, enrolled during active disease.

The V and J genes are TRBV9 and TRBJ2-1; TRBD1 aligns across 7 bases. The ends lost 4 bases at V and 5 bases at J; junction bases unmatched: 9. CDR1 SGDLS and CDR2 YYNGEE come from the germline V gene. The length of the CDR3 is 15 residues. CDR3 sequence: CASSSGQVPNNEQFF. The CDR3 DNA reads TGTGCCAGCAGCTCTGGACAGGTCCCCAACAATGAGCAGTTCTTC.

This clone came up a few times. The V and J genes are TRBV6-1 and TRBJ1-2, with 7 bases fitting TRBD1. This CDR3 has 12 amino acids. The germline gives CDR1 MNHNS, CDR2 SASEGT. The V gene end was trimmed by 7 bases and the J gene end by 6 bases; junction bases not matched to a gene: 5. DNA for the CDR3: TGTGCCAGCACGACAGGGCCCCATGGCTACACCTTC. This translates into CASTTGPHGYTF.

This clone appeared a few times. The chain couples TRBV27 to TRBJ2-2; D is undetermined. CDR3 length: 14 residues. Per germline, CDR1 MNHEY and CDR2 SMNVEV (reference sequence). V shed 8 bases and J shed 0 bases, with 10 bases lying between them. CDR3 DNA sequence: TGTGCCAGCTCTAGACGGTCGAACACCGGGGAGCTGTTTTTT. This sequence encodes CASSRRSNTGELFF.

V is TRBV5-1 and J is TRBJ2-5, with TRBD2 identical over 11 bases. V lost 2 bases and J lost 2; bases outside the gene matches: 8. This CDR3 contains 17 residues. Germline-derived CDR1 and CDR2 are SGHRS and YFSETQ. The CDR3, as DNA: TGCGCCAGCAGCTTCGGATCAGGACTAGCGGGTCAAGAGACCCAGTACTTC. Its translation: CASSFGSGLAGQETQYF.

This chain uses TRBV4-3 with TRBJ1-2; D gene unclear. The CDR3 length is 15 residues. Trimming took off 0 bases at V and 4 bases at J, with 12 bases between the two ends. The germline CDR1 and CDR2 sequences are LGHNA and YSLEER. The CDR3 DNA is TGCGCCAGCAGCCAAGATACAGAAAATTCCTATGGCTACACCTTC. Translating it yields CASSQDTENSYGYTF.

This chain links TRBV5-1 with TRBJ2-2, with D perhaps matching TRBD2 (6 bases). This CDR3 region has 16 residues. V was trimmed by 5 bases and J by 5 bases, leaving 19 bases between them. Germline CDR1 and CDR2: SGHRS and YFSETQ. CDR3 nucleotides: TGCGCCAGCAGGCCCCCCCAGCCTGGGGGGACCGGGGAGCTGTTTTTT. This codes for CASRPPQPGGTGELFF.

The gene calls are TRBV19 and TRBJ2-1, with D perhaps TRBD2 (5 bases). The CDR3 is 15 amino acids. V gave up 7 bases and J gave up 5 bases, with 18 bases separating them. Germline V gene sequence: CDR1 LNHDA, CDR2 SQIVND (reference sequence). CDR3 loop: CASTIPRTLDNEQFF. The CDR3 DNA reads TGTGCCAGTACAATACCCAGGACTCTGGACAATGAGCAGTTCTTC.

The chain has TRBV10-3 and TRBJ2-1; 10 bases map to TRBD2. The V gene end was trimmed by 4 bases and the J gene end by 9 bases; junction bases not matched to a gene: 15. CDR1 and CDR2 from the germline V gene are ENHRY and SYGVKD. The CDR3 loop spans 17 amino acids. The CDR3 loop is CAISGFRGSGGAGEQFF. The CDR3 nucleotides are TGTGCCATCAGTGGGTTCAGGGGGAGCGGGGGGGCCGGTGAGCAGTTCTTC.

The J gene is TRBJ1-2, the V gene TRBV6-5; no firm D call. This CDR3 is built from 15 residues. CDR1 is MNHEY and CDR2 is SVGAGI in the germline V gene. V was trimmed by 0 bases and J by 4 bases, leaving 12 bases between them. CDR3 residues: CASSYSRAAGYGYTF. CDR3 nucleotides: TGTGCCAGCAGTTACTCGAGGGCAGCAGGCTATGGCTACACCTTC.

V usage is TRBV7-9 and J usage is TRBJ2-3, with 8 bases that match TRBD2. The CDR3 is 18 residues long. In germline, CDR1 is SEHNR, CDR2 FQNEAQ (reference sequence). With 1 base clipped from V and 0 bases from J, the junction kept 9 bases outside the gene matches. CDR3 loop: CASSLGGRTSTSTDTQYF. DNA of the CDR3: TGTGCCAGCAGCTTAGGAGGCCGGACTAGCACTAGCACAGATACGCAGTATTTT. The variable domain in full, completed from reference TRBV7-9 and TRBJ2-3, reads DTGVSQNPRHKITKRGQNVTFRCDPISEHNRLYWYRQTLGQGPEFLTYFQNEAQLEKSRLLSDRFSAERPKGSFSTLEIQRTEQGDSAMYLCASSLGGRTSTSTDTQYFGPGTRLTVL.